This paragraph covers one T cell receptor (beta chain) sequence. Under the authors' procedure: Using reference gene primer amplification, nucleated cell counts were estimated. TCRdb's table, derived via immunoSEQ multiplex PCR, lists solely in-frame clones and lacks some. That table gives V, J and clone size, and the DNA gave D and trimming. The data contain 80,000 or so clones, 90% of them singletons. The data were obtained in a study of blood T cell repertoires in COVID-19. Looking at the study overall: Both acute and convalescent COVID-19 samples were obtained from the United States, Italy and Spain. Sample material is recorded as cDNA or gDNA derived from T cells, B-cell-depleted T cells, or PBMCs.

The receptor was derived from a woman aged 45-65 years in a cohort sampled during active COVID-19. Specimen: peripheral blood.

CDR3 DNA sequence: TGTGCCAGTAGTATGGAACAGACGGGCTACACCTTC. Translated, it gives CASSMEQTGYTF. The V call is TRBV19, the J call TRBJ1-2; no reliable D call. This CDR3 region has 12 residues. Trimming stripped 3 bases from V and 8 bases from J, with 10 bases between. The germline CDR1 and CDR2 sequences are LNHDA and SQIVND (reference sequence).